A single sample is the source of the 22 T cell receptor beta chains below, sequenced in a study of prognosis after radiotherapy for stage I lung cancer. The study amplified the TCR beta CDR3 region from genomic DNA. This amplification was carried out by two rounds of multiplex PCR. Round one of PCR was performed, and it used primers specific to each TRBV and TRBJ gene. Via MiXCR, TCRdb re-called the multiplex PCR reads, giving one row per CDR3 protein. This sample has about 14,000 distinct CDR3 sequences; roughly 50% occur once, and the top ten carry approximately 40%. Source: PBMCs, taken before or after stereotactic body radiation therapy (not recorded which). The receptors here all came from a donor aged 50 or older with non-small cell lung cancer.

V usage is TRBV28 and J usage is TRBJ1-1; no reliable D call. There are 15 residues in the CDR3. The germline gives CDR1 MDHEN, CDR2 SYDVKM. V shed 4 bases and J shed 6 bases, with 18 bases lying between them. This chain's CDR3 is CASSWDGPPAPEAFF. CDR3 DNA sequence: TGTGCCAGCAGTTGGGATGGGCCCCCAGCGCCTGAAGCTTTCTTT.

A remark on this clonotype: The germline gene is not matched at one end of the junction; a read error may be the cause. The chain links TRBV10-3 to TRBJ2-2; D is perhaps TRBD1 or TRBD2 (5 bases each). In germline, CDR1 is ENHRY, CDR2 SYGVKD. CDR3 length: 15 amino acids. The CDR3 nucleotides read TGTGCCATCAGTGAGGGGACGGTGTCCACCGGGGAGCTTTTTTTT. This gives the protein CAISEGTVSTGELFF.

The rearrangement links TRBV2 to TRBJ2-1; a possible D gene is TRBD2 (6 bases). The CDR3 runs 14 residues. Between the trimmed V and J ends, which lost 3 bases and 8 bases, there was a span of 14 bases. The germline gives CDR1 SNHLY, CDR2 FYNNEI. Here the CDR3 DNA reads TGTGCCAGCAGTGAGGGGGACTTTCCAGATGAGCAGTTCTTC. Translation: CASSEGDFPDEQFF.

V gene TRBV24-1 combines with J gene TRBJ2-2; TRBD1 matches 10 bases. The ends lost 11 bases at V and 2 bases at J; junction bases unmatched: 7. Germline V gives CDR1 KGHDR, CDR2 SFDVKD. The CDR3 has 15 amino acids. The CDR3 DNA is TGTGCCAGCAGGGGGGACAGGGGAAACACCGGGGAGCTGTTTTTT. This gives the protein CASRGDRGNTGELFF.

By share, this clonotype counts as medium-sized. The chain combines TRBV6-5 with TRBJ1-2, with D tentatively TRBD1 (5 bases). The germline V and J ends were trimmed by 0 bases and 4 bases, with 12 bases remaining between them. The CDR3 has 15 amino acids. From germline, CDR1 is MNHEY and CDR2 SVGAGI. CDR3 sequence reads: CASSYSPDRFYGYTF. The CDR3 DNA sequence: TGTGCCAGCAGTTACTCTCCCGACAGATTCTATGGCTACACCTTC.

The rearrangement uses TRBV19 and TRBJ2-1; unclear D gene. Looked up from germline, CDR1 is LNHDA and CDR2 is SQIVND (reference sequence). The CDR3 contains 11 residues. Trimming removed 8 bases at V and 3 bases at J, with 5 bases between. CDR3 protein: CASRNYNEQFF. CDR3 DNA: TGTGCCAGTCGAAACTACAATGAGCAGTTCTTC.

The chain joins TRBV6-2 or TRBV6-3 to TRBJ1-5, with TRBD1 matching over 8 bases. This CDR3 has 15 residues. Trimming took 5 bases from V and 10 from J; bases not matched to a gene: 13. Per germline, CDR1 MNHEY and CDR2 SVGEGT. CDR3 nucleotides: TGTGCCAGCAGTGAAGGGTCAGGGGGCGGTCATCCCCAGCATTTT. Protein product: CASSEGSGGGHPQHF.

The chain links TRBV7-3 to TRBJ2-1; D is undetermined. V dropped 0 bases and J dropped 8 bases, with 17 bases sitting between them. Germline CDR1 reads SGHTA; CDR2 reads FQGTGA. The CDR3 consists of 16 residues. In DNA, the CDR3 is TGTGCCAGCAGCTTAACCCCTAGGGTGGTGGCCGATGAGCAGTTCTTC. Its protein is CASSLTPRVVADEQFF.

This clonotype was seen ten or more times. The chain links TRBV5-7 to TRBJ2-7, with D possibly matching TRBD1 (6 bases). TRBV5-7 is marked as an open reading frame, function uncertain. Trimming stripped 2 bases from V and 2 bases from J, with 8 bases between. The CDR3 is made up of 13 amino acids. DNA of the CDR3: TGTGCCAGCAGCTTAACAGGGACCTACGAGCAGTACTTC. Translation gives CASSLTGTYEQYF.

This sequence joins TRBV2 and TRBJ1-3, with 8 bases that match TRBD1. Trimming took 6 bases from V and 2 from J; bases not matched to a gene: 6. The CDR3 has 15 amino acids. CDR1 and CDR2 (germline): SNHLY, FYNNEI. CDR3 DNA sequence: TGTGCCAGCAGCCGACAGGGGACCCCTGGAAACACCATATATTTT. Encoded protein: CASSRQGTPGNTIYF. Complete variable domain (other parts from reference TRBV2 and TRBJ1-3): EPEVTQTPSHQVTQMGQEVILRCVPISNHLYFYWYRQILGQKVEFLVSFYNNEISEKSEIFDDQFSVERPDGSNFTLKIRSTKLEDSAMYFCASSRQGTPGNTIYFGEGSWLTVV.

This clonotype showed up many times. Germline is not matched at one junction end, which may reflect a read error. J is TRBJ2-5 and V is TRBV18, with D perhaps given as TRBD1 or TRBD2 (7 bases each). Germline lookup yields CDR1 KGHSH and CDR2 LQKENI. The CDR3 totals 13 residues. CDR3 nucleotide sequence: TGTGCCAGCTCACCCCCCTCTGGGAGGGGGCGCATCTTC. Its translation: CASSPPSGRGRIF.

The chain employs TRBV27 and TRBJ1-6; the D gene is possibly TRBD1 (5 bases). Germline CDR1 MNHEY, CDR2 SMNVEV (reference sequence). The CDR3 consists of 16 residues. Deletions cut 2 bases from V and 1 base from J, with 9 bases between. In DNA, the CDR3 is TGTGCCAGCAGTTTACAGGGTTTTTCCTATAATTCACCCCTCCACTTT. Residues: CASSLQGFSYNSPLHF.

This clonotype was found many times. V gene TRBV19 combines with J gene TRBJ2-7; D not resolved. V shed 8 bases and J shed 1 base, with 15 bases lying between them. Per germline, CDR1 LNHDA and CDR2 SQIVND (reference sequence). CDR3 length equals 14 residues. This chain's CDR3 is CASWLAWISYEQYF. As DNA, the CDR3 is TGTGCCAGTTGGTTGGCGTGGATTTCCTACGAGCAGTACTTC.

As for this clonotype: The junction differs from germline at one of its ends, possibly a read error. The chain uses TRBV6-2 or TRBV6-3 and TRBJ1-2; 12 bases line up with TRBD1. CDR3 length: 17 amino acids. Germline values: CDR1 MNHEY, CDR2 SVGEGT. The CDR3, as DNA: TGTGCCAGCAGTTACTCATGGTCGGGACAGGGGGCCTATTGCTACACCTTC. Translated: CASSYSWSGQGAYCYTF.

This chain joins TRBV29-1 and TRBJ1-5; D gene ambiguous. The CDR3 is 12 residues long. The V gene lost 4 bases and the J gene lost 3 bases, with 7 bases spanning the gap. Germline CDR1 is SQVTM and CDR2 is ANQGSEA. The CDR3 here is CSVGDNNQPQHF. The CDR3 DNA sequence: TGCAGCGTTGGCGACAACAATCAGCCCCAGCATTTT.

This chain joins TRBV12-3 or TRBV12-4 and TRBJ2-7, with a tentative D call TRBD1 (5 bases). The CDR3 extends over 13 amino acids. Trimming removed 6 bases at V and 5 bases at J, with 14 bases between. The CDR3: CASRLTVVHEQYF. The CDR3 DNA sequence: TGTGCCAGCAGACTGACAGTGGTGCACGAGCAGTACTTC.

This clonotype occurred many times. The rearrangement links TRBV20-1 to TRBJ1-3; D perhaps matches TRBD1 (5 bases). This CDR3 is built from 14 residues. The germline V and J ends were trimmed by 4 bases and 6 bases, with 16 bases remaining between them. Germline values: CDR1 DFQATT, CDR2 SNEGSKA (reference sequence). The CDR3 DNA reads as TGCAGTGCTACCCCTTCAGGGATTGCAAACACCATATATTTT. It yields the protein CSATPSGIANTIYF.

V usage is TRBV20-1 and J usage is TRBJ1-4, with D tentatively TRBD1 (6 bases). The CDR3 spans 14 residues. The V gene lost 5 bases and the J gene lost 8 bases, with 18 bases spanning the gap. Germline lookup yields CDR1 DFQATT and CDR2 SNEGSKA (reference sequence). The CDR3 region is CSAPETGRGEKLFF. CDR3 in DNA: TGCAGTGCTCCGGAGACAGGACGTGGGGAAAAACTGTTTTTT.

In this sample, this clonotype turned up many times. The chain joins TRBV12-3 or TRBV12-4 to TRBJ1-5; unclear D gene. The CDR3 is 14 residues long. V was clipped by 4 bases and J by 4 bases, with 11 bases between them. The CDR3, as DNA: TGTGCCAGCAGTTCTCCGGGCCCGAATCAGCCCCAGCATTTT. It is translated as CASSSPGPNQPQHF.

V gene TRBV6-1 combines with J gene TRBJ2-1; the match to TRBD2 covers 9 bases. Germline V gives CDR1 MNHNS, CDR2 SASEGT. The CDR3 is made up of 16 amino acids. The ends lost 4 bases at V and 1 base at J; junction bases unmatched: 5. The CDR3 DNA is TGTGCCAGCAGTGCGGGTAGCGGGAGTTCCTACAATGAGCAGTTCTTC. Protein: CASSAGSGSSYNEQFF.

This clonotype was detected many times. The chain recombines TRBV18 with TRBJ2-5; D ambiguous. This CDR3 spans 13 amino acids. Germline values: CDR1 KGHSH, CDR2 LQKENI. V lost 2 bases to trimming and J lost 1 base, with 5 bases between them. CDR3 in DNA: TGTGCCAGCTCACCAGGGGTCCAAGAGACCCAGTACTTC. This gives the protein CASSPGVQETQYF. Full variable domain (rest looked up from reference TRBV18 and TRBJ2-5): NAGVMQNPRHLVRRRGQEARLRCSPMKGHSHVYWYRQLPEEGLKFMVYLQKENIIDESGMPKERFSAEFPKEGPSILRIQQVVRGDSAAYFCASSPGVQETQYFGPGTRLLVL.

A word on this clonotype: With a far larger clone one base away, a read error is the likely cause. The chain carries TRBV6-1 and TRBJ2-7; D tentatively reads TRBD1 or TRBD2 (5 bases each). The germline V and J ends were trimmed by 6 bases and 3 bases, with 18 bases remaining between them. The CDR3 is 15 amino acids. Germline V CDR1 and CDR2: MNHNS, SASEGT. In DNA form, the CDR3 reads TGTGCCAGCAGACCCGAACGGGACGGCAGCTACGAGCAGTACTTC. As protein: CASRPERDGSYEQYF.